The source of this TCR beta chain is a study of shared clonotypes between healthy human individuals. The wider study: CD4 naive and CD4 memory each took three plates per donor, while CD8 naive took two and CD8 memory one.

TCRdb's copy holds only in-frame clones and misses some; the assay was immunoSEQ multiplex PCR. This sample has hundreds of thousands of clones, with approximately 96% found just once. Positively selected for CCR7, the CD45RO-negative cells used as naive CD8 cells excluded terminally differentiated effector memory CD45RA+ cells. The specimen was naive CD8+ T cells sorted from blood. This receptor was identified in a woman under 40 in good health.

Here the CDR3 reads CASSPWADSYEQYF. For the CDR3, the DNA is TGTGCCAGCAGCCCATGGGCGGACTCCTACGAGCAGTACTTC. The rearrangement links TRBV5-6 to TRBJ2-7; no definite D call. Germline CDR1 is SGHDT and CDR2 is YYEEEE. The ends were cut back, 4 bases at V and 0 bases at J, with 11 bases in the middle. CDR3 size: 14 residues.